These 15 T cell receptor beta chains share one sample of origin, sequenced in a study of metastatic and nonmetastatic thyroid tumors. Patients had received no treatment of any kind before thyroid surgery. Using MiXCR, TCRdb re-called clones from the PCR reads. The table lists approximately 79,000 clones, 8% to 9.5% of them singletons. The specimen sequenced was blood. Receptors originate from a female donor with papillary thyroid cancer or a benign thyroid nodule (not recorded which). Some clones in this sample may be carry-over from other donors' samples.

Worth noting for this clone: A much larger clone is a single base away; this may be a read error. Other DNA sequences from this sample encode an identical CDR3 as well. This rearrangement joins TRBV2 to TRBJ2-5; D remains unclear. CDR3 size: 12 residues. Per germline, CDR1 SNHLY and CDR2 FYNNEI. The V gene lost 7 bases and the J gene lost 0 bases, with 6 bases spanning the gap. CDR3 in DNA: TGTGCCAGCAAACTATACCAAGAGACCCAGTACTTC. The encoded protein is CASKLYQETQYF.

This clone has a count of ten or more. This chain's CDR3 is CASSDTGRETQYF. Written as DNA, the CDR3 is TGTGCCAGCAGTGATACGGGACGGGAGACCCAGTACTTC. The chain links TRBV6-1 to TRBJ2-5; D is perhaps TRBD1 or TRBD2 (5 bases each). V was trimmed by 3 bases and J by 5 bases, leaving 10 bases between them. The CDR3 covers 13 residues. From germline, CDR1 is MNHNS and CDR2 SASEGT.

The table lists this clone with many counts. The chain joins TRBV19 to TRBJ2-3, with 13 bases matching TRBD2. The CDR3 sequence is 13 residues long. Looked up from germline, CDR1 is LNHDA and CDR2 is SQIVND (reference sequence). Trimming took 4 bases from V and 8 from J; bases not matched to a gene: 0. The CDR3 spells CASSRLAGGTQYF. In nucleotides, the CDR3 is TGTGCCAGTAGTAGACTAGCGGGGGGTACGCAGTATTTT.

This clone was seen many times. This rearrangement joins TRBV2 to TRBJ2-4; D not certain. This CDR3 comprises 11 residues. Looked up from germline, CDR1 is SNHLY and CDR2 is FYNNEI. The V and J ends lost 7 bases and 8 bases respectively, with 9 bases between them. CDR3 coding DNA: TGTGCCAGCATCGGCGAGGACATTCAGTACTTC. Translating gives CASIGEDIQYF.

This clone was picked up many times. The chain couples TRBV27 to TRBJ2-7; tentative D call: TRBD2 (5 bases). CDR3 length equals 14 residues. Germline V lookup: CDR1 MNHEY, CDR2 SMNVEV (reference sequence). The germline V and J ends were trimmed by 3 bases and 5 bases, with 14 bases remaining between them. CDR3 coding DNA: TGTGCCAGCAGTTTGCGAGAGGGTATCCACGAGCAGTACTTC. This sequence encodes CASSLREGIHEQYF.

This clone was detected many times. An end of the junction does not agree with germline; a read error may underlie this. Other DNA sequences in this sample translate to the same CDR3. This chain links TRBV6-1 with TRBJ1-5, with D possibly TRBD1 on 5 matching bases. The CDR3 consists of 12 residues. CDR1 is MNHNS, CDR2 SASEGT, per germline. For the CDR3, the DNA is TGTGCCAGCAGGACAGAAAATCAGCCCCAGCACTTT. Translation gives CASRTENQPQHF.

In its sample, this clone was seen many times. The chain employs TRBV30 and TRBJ2-3; D gene unclear. This CDR3 region has 12 residues. The germline V and J ends were trimmed by 4 bases and 2 bases, with 7 bases remaining between them. Per germline, CDR1 GTSNPN and CDR2 SVGIG (reference sequence). The CDR3 bases are TGTGCCTGGAAGCTGTTCACAGATACGCAGTATTTT. Protein product: CAWKLFTDTQYF.

This clone was recorded many times. This rearrangement joins TRBV19 to TRBJ2-3; maybe TRBD1 (5 bases). V was shortened by 11 bases and J by 0 bases, with 12 bases between the two germline ends. Germline V CDR1 and CDR2: LNHDA, SQIVND (reference sequence). The CDR3 totals 13 residues. The CDR3 DNA reads TGTGCCTCCGAAGGGGCGAGCACAGATACGCAGTATTTT. As protein: CASEGASTDTQYF.

This clone was seen ten or more times. The chain employs TRBV2 and TRBJ1-2; D gene uncertain. Between the trimmed V and J ends, which lost 11 bases and 5 bases, there was a span of 18 bases. Per germline, CDR1 SNHLY and CDR2 FYNNEI. CDR3 size: 13 residues. As DNA, the CDR3 is TGTGCCGCGAGCACCACAGCGCGTTATGGCTACACCTTC. This sequence encodes CAASTTARYGYTF.

This clone was seen many times. The gene calls are TRBV19 and TRBJ1-6, with D perhaps matching TRBD1 (5 bases). This CDR3 has 15 amino acids. Germline V gene data show CDR1 as LNHDA and CDR2 as SQIVND (reference sequence). V lost 7 bases and J lost 4, with 14 bases in between. CDR3 protein: CASKLGQQYNSPLHF. In nucleotides, the CDR3 is TGTGCCAGTAAGTTGGGGCAGCAATATAATTCACCCCTCCACTTT.

This clone was picked up many times. The identical CDR3 is also encoded by other nucleotide sequences in the sample. The chain links TRBV3-1 to TRBJ2-7; 8 bases map to TRBD2. This CDR3 has 15 amino acids. The V gene's germline CDR1 is LGHDT and CDR2 YNNKEL (reference sequence). With V trimmed by 4 bases and J by 7 bases, 12 bases remained unmatched. For the CDR3, the DNA is TGTGCCAGCAGCCCAGCGGGGGCCCGACGTTGGGAGCAGTACTTC. Translating gives CASSPAGARRWEQYF.

This clone was observed many times. With a much larger clone just one base away, this may be a read error. The chain employs TRBV2 and TRBJ1-3, with D possibly TRBD1 on 5 matching bases. Germline V gene sequence: CDR1 SNHLY, CDR2 FYNNEI. The V and J ends lost 1 base and 0 bases respectively, with 7 bases between them. The CDR3 sequence is 15 residues long. The CDR3 nucleotides read TGTGCCAGCAGTGAAGGGGGGGGCTCTGGAAACACCATATATTTT. Translated: CASSEGGGSGNTIYF.

The sample holds a few counts of this clone. This chain links TRBV27 with TRBJ2-7; 8 bases agree with TRBD2. J gave up 0 bases and V 4 bases, and 8 bases lay outside the gene matches. The CDR3 has 16 residues. CDR1 and CDR2 (germline): MNHEY, SMNVEV (reference sequence). This CDR3 reads CASSSVQLAGSYEQYF. CDR3 coding DNA: TGTGCCAGCAGTTCAGTCCAGCTAGCGGGCTCCTACGAGCAGTACTTC.

Note on this clone: Likely a read error: the CDR3 ends without its conserved phenylalanine or tryptophan. This chain links TRBV11-2 with TRBJ2-7; D may correspond to TRBD1 or TRBD2 (5 bases each). The CDR3 is 16 amino acids. From germline, CDR1 is SGHAT and CDR2 FQNNGV. Trimming shortened V by 4 bases and J by 3 bases, and 19 bases separated the two germline ends. The CDR3 coding sequence is TGTGCCAGCAGCTCAGTAACCGGGGCCGTGAGCTACGAGCAGTACTCC. It is translated as CASSSVTGAVSYEQYS.

This clone was seen at least ten times. The CDR3 here is CASSGRTGEQPQHF. The CDR3 DNA reads as TGTGCCAGTAGTGGACGAACAGGGGAACAGCCCCAGCATTTT. The chain is built from TRBV19 and TRBJ1-5, with TRBD1 matching 7 bases. The CDR3 totals 14 residues. Trimming took 5 bases from V and 7 from J; bases not matched to a gene: 8. Germline lookup yields CDR1 LNHDA and CDR2 SQIVND (reference sequence).